This note documents a single T cell receptor beta chain sequence. The antigen is undetermined. These data come from a study of Ad26.COV2.S vaccination and SARS-CoV-2 variants. Study summary: Each vaccinee took Ad26.COV2.S intramuscularly, once or twice 56 days apart. General study findings and limits: The study found higher spike-specific TCR breadth in vaccine than placebo recipients. With respect to non-spike TCR breadth, vaccine and placebo recipients were similar.

Trimming took 4 bases from V and 5 from J, leaving 13 bases between them. CDR3 length: 14 residues. CDR1 is SGHNT, CDR2 YYREEE, per germline (reference sequence). Only in-frame clones appear in the TCRdb table, and some are missing; sequencing was by immunoSEQ multiplex PCR. Of roughly 400,000 clones listed, 80% to 95% are singletons. Regarding treatment: around 19 received Ad26.COV2.S at low or high dose, single or two shots; 5 received placebo; per-sample allocation not given. Sampling happened 63 days after the first vaccine or placebo injection. An adult of 18-55 years in Boston served as donor. The sequenced sample was peripheral blood, obtained in a trial of Ad26.COV2.S vaccine versus placebo. The rearrangement joins TRBV5-4 to TRBJ1-5; D perhaps matches TRBD1 (5 bases). This clonotype was sampled from a person between 18 and 65 years old who received the Ad26.COV2.S COVID-19 vaccine or a placebo. The CDR3 here is CASSLPGDDQPQHF. The CDR3 coding sequence is TGTGCCAGCAGCCTTCCCGGGGACGATCAGCCCCAGCATTTT.